The 27 T cell receptor beta chains below all came from one sample that was sequenced in a study of blood T cell repertoires in COVID-19. Sequenced by immunoSEQ multiplex PCR; TCRdb stores in-frame clones only, minus some. The table records 150,000 to 200,000 clones, 85% to 90% of them present only once. The sequenced material came from peripheral blood. Receptors originate from a man aged 35 to 55 with active or convalescent COVID-19.

This clone was found a few times. The V and J genes are TRBV7-2 and TRBJ1-6; D perhaps matches TRBD1 (5 bases). CDR3 length: 15 amino acids. Trimming stripped 7 bases from V and 0 bases from J, with 10 bases between. Looked up from germline, CDR1 is SGHTA and CDR2 is FQGNSA. The CDR3 DNA sequence: TGTGCCAGCAACCCCGACAGCTCCTATAATTCACCCCTCCACTTT. It codes for CASNPDSSYNSPLHF. Using reference TRBV7-2 and TRBJ1-6 for the parts outside the CDR3, the full variable domain is GAGVSQSPSNKVTEKGKDVELRCDPISGHTALYWYRQSLGQGLEFLIYFQGNSAPDKSGLPSDRFSAERTGGSVSTLTIQRTQQEDSAVYLCASNPDSSYNSPLHFGNGTRLTVT.

The rearrangement links TRBV19 to TRBJ1-3, with 8 bases matching TRBD1. J gave up 0 bases and V 11 bases, and 12 bases lay outside the gene matches. The CDR3 is made up of 16 amino acids. Germline CDR1 and CDR2: LNHDA and SQIVND (reference sequence). The CDR3 spells CAWTGLRASSGNTIYF. In DNA form, the CDR3 reads TGTGCCTGGACAGGGCTGAGGGCTAGCTCTGGAAACACCATATATTTT. Complete variable domain (other parts from reference TRBV19 and TRBJ1-3): DGGITQSPKYLFRKEGQNVTLSCEQNLNHDAMYWYRQDPGQGLRLIYYSQIVNDFQKGDIAEGYSVSREKKESFPLTVTSAQKNPTAFYLCAWTGLRASSGNTIYFGEGSWLTVV.

The CDR3 loop reads CASSLPRGATDTQYF. CDR3 bases: TGTGCCAGCAGCCTACCCCGGGGGGCCACAGATACGCAGTATTTT. The chain uses TRBV11-2 and TRBJ2-3; D is perhaps TRBD2 (7 bases). Germline V lookup: CDR1 SGHAT, CDR2 FQNNGV. The V gene lost 5 bases and the J gene lost 2 bases, with 14 bases spanning the gap. CDR3 size: 15 residues.

Only one count was recorded for this clone. The rearrangement links TRBV10-3 to TRBJ1-1; D ambiguous. The V gene lost 10 bases and the J gene lost 2 bases, with 11 bases spanning the gap. Germline V gene sequence: CDR1 ENHRY, CDR2 SYGVKD. There are 12 residues in the CDR3. The CDR3 protein is CANGEANTEAFF. CDR3 coding DNA: TGTGCCAACGGGGAAGCAAACACTGAAGCTTTCTTT.

The CDR3 nucleotides read TGTGCCAGCAAACAAATCTCTGGAAACACCATATATTTT. Protein: CASKQISGNTIYF. This chain connects TRBV2 to TRBJ1-3; D remains unclear. The V and J ends lost 7 bases and 0 bases respectively, with 7 bases between them. The V gene's germline CDR1 is SNHLY and CDR2 FYNNEI. The CDR3 consists of 13 residues.

This clone was seen a single time. The genes are TRBV4-1 and TRBJ2-5; D is uncertain. Deletions cut 2 bases from V and 1 base from J, with 8 bases between. The germline V gene encodes CDR1 MGHRA and CDR2 YSYEKL. This CDR3 is 14 amino acids long. The CDR3 DNA follows: TGCGCCAGCAGCCAAACTATACCCCAAGAGACCCAGTACTTC. It encodes CASSQTIPQETQYF.

The V gene is TRBV30, the J gene TRBJ1-5; no firm D call. The length of the CDR3 is 15 residues. V was shortened by 1 base and J by 0 bases, with 10 bases between the two germline ends. CDR1 GTSNPN and CDR2 SVGIG come from the germline V gene (reference sequence). This CDR3 reads CAWSEGGSSNQPQHF. CDR3 DNA: TGTGCCTGGAGTGAAGGAGGAAGTAGCAATCAGCCCCAGCATTTT.

The chain combines TRBV30 with TRBJ1-5; 8 bases line up with TRBD1. CDR3 size: 13 residues. Trimming at V came to 1 base and at J to 5 bases, leaving 1 base not matched to a gene. CDR1 and CDR2 from the germline V gene are GTSNPN and SVGIG (reference sequence). The CDR3 here is CAWSDRGDQPQHF. As DNA, the CDR3 is TGTGCCTGGAGTGACAGGGGGGATCAGCCCCAGCATTTT.

This sequence joins TRBV27 and TRBJ2-7, with 10 bases that match TRBD2. The CDR3 sequence is 15 residues long. Germline V lookup: CDR1 MNHEY, CDR2 SMNVEV (reference sequence). J lost 4 bases, V lost 4 bases, and 7 bases had no gene match. The CDR3 region is CASSWLASGGYEQYF. Written as DNA, the CDR3 is TGTGCCAGCAGTTGGTTGGCTAGCGGGGGTTACGAGCAGTACTTC.

The V call is TRBV7-2, the J call TRBJ2-7; D is possibly TRBD1 (5 bases). V gave up 1 base and J gave up 6 bases, with 10 bases separating them. The CDR3 has 13 amino acids. Germline V CDR1 and CDR2: SGHTA, FQGNSA. The CDR3 sequence is CASSLDQGGEQYF. The CDR3 DNA reads as TGTGCCAGCAGCTTAGATCAGGGTGGCGAGCAGTACTTC.

J is TRBJ1-5 and V is TRBV11-3; 12 bases map to TRBD1. The V segment lost 1 base and the J segment 5 bases; nucleotides outside the gene matches: 6. CDR1 and CDR2 (germline): SGHNT, YENEEA. CDR3 length: 17 residues. CDR3 bases: TGTGCCAGCAGCTTAGTTACACGGGACAGGGGGCATCAGCCCCAGCATTTT. Encoded protein: CASSLVTRDRGHQPQHF.

The J gene is TRBJ2-5, the V gene TRBV3-1 (or the pseudogene TRBV3-2); 12 bases map to TRBD2. The junction had 13 bases not matched to a gene; V was cut back by 7 bases and J by 7 bases. Germline V gives CDR1 LGHDT, CDR2 YNNKEL (reference sequence). The CDR3 consists of 16 residues. CDR3 in DNA: TGTGCCAGCACCAATTTAGGGACTAGCGGGTTGGGGACCCAGTACTTC. Encoded protein: CASTNLGTSGLGTQYF.

V usage is TRBV20-1 and J usage is TRBJ2-1; the match to TRBD2 covers 10 bases. This CDR3 has 14 residues. With 3 bases clipped from V and 5 bases from J, the junction kept 4 bases outside the gene matches. Germline V CDR1 and CDR2: DFQATT, SNEGSKA (reference sequence). DNA of the CDR3: TGCAGTGCTAGTACTAGCGGGGCCCACAATGAGCAGTTCTTC. Translating it yields CSASTSGAHNEQFF.

The chain links TRBV5-1 to TRBJ1-1; D is possibly TRBD1 (5 bases). The CDR3 loop spans 15 amino acids. From germline, CDR1 is SGHRS and CDR2 YFSETQ. With 7 bases removed from V and 4 bases from J, the gap between germline ends came to 20 bases. The CDR3 DNA follows: TGCGCCAGCGCAGGTGGGGCACAGGAGACCACTGAAGCTTTCTTT. Protein sequence: CASAGGAQETTEAFF.

V and J are TRBV6-2 or TRBV6-3 and TRBJ1-6, with a tentative D call TRBD1 (5 bases). Germline values: CDR1 MNHEY, CDR2 SVGEGT. V dropped 8 bases and J dropped 2 bases, with 13 bases sitting between them. This CDR3 spans 15 amino acids. DNA of the CDR3: TGTGCCAGCGGCCTGGGGCAGACCTATAATTCACCCCTCCACTTT. Protein product: CASGLGQTYNSPLHF.

Points on this clone: Other DNA sequences in the sample encode the same CDR3. This chain uses TRBV5-1 with TRBJ2-2; no firm D call. Trimming took 0 bases from V and 4 from J, leaving 4 bases between them. This CDR3 comprises 13 residues. Germline-derived CDR1 and CDR2 are SGHRS and YFSETQ. Written as DNA, the CDR3 is TGCGCCAGCAGCTTGGATAGCACCGGGGAGCTGTTTTTT. Protein product: CASSLDSTGELFF.

The V call is TRBV29-1, the J call TRBJ1-1; 9 bases align to TRBD1. V was pared by 8 bases and J by 7 bases, with 5 bases of the junction left unmatched. The germline V gene has CDR1 SQVTM and CDR2 ANQGSEA. CDR3 length equals 11 residues. DNA for the CDR3: TGCAGCTCGGGACAGGGCATTGAAGCTTTCTTT. This translates into CSSGQGIEAFF.

The chain links TRBV15 to TRBJ2-3; D remains ambiguous. The CDR3 contains 14 residues. V was clipped by 1 base and J by 1 base, with 6 bases between them. CDR1 and CDR2 (germline): LNHNV, YYDKDF (reference sequence). CDR3 nucleotide sequence: TGTGCCACCAGCAGAGTATCAGGCACAGATACGCAGTATTTT. Amino acid sequence: CATSRVSGTDTQYF.

V is TRBV29-1 and J is TRBJ2-7, with a possible D match to TRBD1 (7 bases). The CDR3 spans 13 residues. Germline CDR1 and CDR2: SQVTM and ANQGSEA. The V end lost 7 bases, the J end lost 1 base, and 14 bases lay between the germline ends. Here the CDR3 reads CSADRAGSYEQYF. Written as DNA, the CDR3 is TGCAGCGCCGACAGGGCGGGATCCTACGAGCAGTACTTC.

The chain links TRBV5-4 to TRBJ2-7; 11 bases match TRBD1. Germline V gene sequence: CDR1 SGHNT, CDR2 YYREEE (reference sequence). The CDR3 loop spans 15 amino acids. The junction had 8 bases not matched to a gene; V was cut back by 4 bases and J by 5 bases. The chain's CDR3 is CASSAEGQGADEQYF. CDR3 in DNA: TGTGCCAGCAGCGCCGAAGGACAGGGGGCCGACGAGCAGTACTTC.

CDR3: CASSDRNGGEKLFF. CDR3 nucleotide sequence: TGTGCCAGCTCGGACAGGAACGGGGGTGAAAAACTGTTTTTT. The rearrangement uses TRBV18 and TRBJ1-4; the match to TRBD1 covers 7 bases. After removal of 6 bases from V and 7 bases from J, the junction contained 8 bases not matched to a gene. CDR3 length: 14 amino acids. Germline V gene data show CDR1 as KGHSH and CDR2 as LQKENI.

J is TRBJ1-5 and V is TRBV6-6; D might be TRBD1 (5 bases). In germline, CDR1 is MNHNY, CDR2 SVGAGI (reference sequence). This CDR3 contains 14 residues. V lost 7 bases and J lost 3, with 13 bases in between. The CDR3 DNA sequence: TGTGCCAGCACCAGAGGAGGGGACAATCAGCCCCAGCATTTT. Translating it yields CASTRGGDNQPQHF.

The chain couples TRBV6-2 or TRBV6-3 to TRBJ2-5, with D maybe TRBD2 (5 bases). The CDR3 is 14 amino acids. V was trimmed by 4 bases and J by 4 bases, leaving 13 bases between them. The germline V gene encodes CDR1 MNHEY and CDR2 SVGEGT. The CDR3 DNA reads as TGTGCCAGCAGTTCCGGGGAACCAGGAGAGACCCAGTACTTC. Protein: CASSSGEPGETQYF.

V and J are TRBV27 and TRBJ2-7; the D gene is possibly TRBD1 (5 bases). The germline V gene encodes CDR1 MNHEY and CDR2 SMNVEV (reference sequence). The CDR3 is 12 amino acids. The V and J ends lost 7 bases and 1 base respectively, with 8 bases between them. In DNA, the CDR3 is TGTGCCAGCAAGGACACATCCTACGAGCAGTACTTC. Its translation is CASKDTSYEQYF.

The chain recombines TRBV12-3 or TRBV12-4 with TRBJ2-5; D unresolved. The CDR3 spans 13 residues. Trimming took 1 base from V and 4 from J, leaving 7 bases between them. In nucleotides, the CDR3 is TGTGCCAGCAGTTTAGAGAACGGAGAGACCCAGTACTTC. It is translated as CASSLENGETQYF.

CDR3 in DNA: TGTGCCAGCGGGCGACCCCCCGGGGGAGTTCTAGATACGCAGTATTTT. It encodes CASGRPPGGVLDTQYF. This rearrangement joins TRBV2 to TRBJ2-3, with D perhaps TRBD2 (6 bases). The CDR3 consists of 16 residues. The germline V gene encodes CDR1 SNHLY and CDR2 FYNNEI. V lost 8 bases, J lost 5 bases, and 23 bases lay in between.

The V gene is TRBV7-9, the J gene TRBJ1-1, with D maybe TRBD1 (6 bases). The CDR3 has 14 residues. Germline CDR1 reads SEHNR; CDR2 reads FQNEAQ (reference sequence). Trimming removed 5 bases at V and 0 bases at J, with 10 bases between. The CDR3 coding sequence is TGTGCCAGCAGCCCAGGACAGATGAACACTGAAGCTTTCTTT. Translation: CASSPGQMNTEAFF.